This T cell receptor beta chain was recorded in a study of cytomegalovirus exposure and HLA in healthy donors. For the study at large: HLA-typed donors were the source of around 77 million unique TCRs held in an early data release.

From germline, CDR1 is SGHTA and CDR2 FQGNSA. The CDR3 is 16 amino acids. V was shortened by 5 bases and J by 8 bases, with 22 bases between the two germline ends. In the PCR, 60 Vbeta and 13 Jbeta primers were used. The method was immunoSEQ multiplex PCR; TCRdb's version includes in-frame clones alone and lacks a portion of them. The table has some 150,000 clones, around 90% seen once; the top ten hold around 0.93%. In the case of this clone: Its antigen is unknown.

Notes on the study in general: A prior analysis recorded that most TCR beta V segments were productive about 87% or about 30% of the time. Upon later analysis, HLA-associated TCR beta chains proved more clonally expanded than other, equally common chains. Available immune exposure information covered CMV serostatus only.

Sequences were obtained from PBMCs. This TCR was sampled from a woman aged 25 to 45 in good health and CMV-seronegative. The chain employs TRBV7-2 and TRBJ1-3, with no clear D. The CDR3: CASSHRPDGVEDTIYF. As DNA, the CDR3 is TGTGCCAGCAGCCATCGCCCCGACGGGGTGGAGGACACCATATATTTT.